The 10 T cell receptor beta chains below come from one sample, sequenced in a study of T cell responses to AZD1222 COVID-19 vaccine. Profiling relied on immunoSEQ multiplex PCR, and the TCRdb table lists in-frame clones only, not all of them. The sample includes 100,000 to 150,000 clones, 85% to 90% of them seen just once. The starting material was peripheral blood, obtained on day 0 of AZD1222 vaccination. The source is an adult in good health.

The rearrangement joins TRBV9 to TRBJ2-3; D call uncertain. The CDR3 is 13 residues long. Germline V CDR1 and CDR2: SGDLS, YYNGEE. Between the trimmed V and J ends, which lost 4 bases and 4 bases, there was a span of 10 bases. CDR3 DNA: TGTGCCAGCAGCCCAGCGCCATCAGATACGCAGTATTTT. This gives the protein CASSPAPSDTQYF.

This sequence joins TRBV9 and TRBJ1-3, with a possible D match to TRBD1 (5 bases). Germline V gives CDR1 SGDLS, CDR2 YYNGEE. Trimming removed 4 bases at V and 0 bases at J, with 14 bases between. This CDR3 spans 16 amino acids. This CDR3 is CASSPYLDSSGNTIYF. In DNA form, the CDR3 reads TGTGCCAGCAGCCCGTACCTAGACAGCTCTGGAAACACCATATATTTT.

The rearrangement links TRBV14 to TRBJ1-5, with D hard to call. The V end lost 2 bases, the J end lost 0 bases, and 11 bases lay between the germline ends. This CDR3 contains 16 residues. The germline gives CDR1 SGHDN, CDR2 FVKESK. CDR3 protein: CASSQYSDNSNQPQHF. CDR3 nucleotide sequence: TGTGCCAGCAGCCAATACTCGGATAATAGCAATCAGCCCCAGCATTTT.

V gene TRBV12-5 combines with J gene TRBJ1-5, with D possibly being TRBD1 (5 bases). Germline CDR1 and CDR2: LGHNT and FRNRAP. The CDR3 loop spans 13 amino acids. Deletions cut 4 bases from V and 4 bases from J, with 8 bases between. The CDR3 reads CASGSGLNQPQHF. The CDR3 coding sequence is TGTGCTAGTGGTTCAGGGCTAAATCAGCCCCAGCATTTT.

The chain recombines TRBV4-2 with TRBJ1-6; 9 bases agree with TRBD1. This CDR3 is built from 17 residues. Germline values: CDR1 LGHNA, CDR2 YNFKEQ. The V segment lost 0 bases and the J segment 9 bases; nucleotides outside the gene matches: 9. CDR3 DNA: TGTGCCAGCAGCCAAGAAAATACAGGGGGCATGGGTTCACCCCTCCACTTT. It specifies CASSQENTGGMGSPLHF.

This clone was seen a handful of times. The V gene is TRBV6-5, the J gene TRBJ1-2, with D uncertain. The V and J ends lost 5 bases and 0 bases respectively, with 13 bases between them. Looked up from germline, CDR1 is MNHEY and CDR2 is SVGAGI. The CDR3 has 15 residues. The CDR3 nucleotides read TGTGCCAGCAGTACTCTCAGTGTAGCTAACTATGGCTACACCTTC. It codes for CASSTLSVANYGYTF.

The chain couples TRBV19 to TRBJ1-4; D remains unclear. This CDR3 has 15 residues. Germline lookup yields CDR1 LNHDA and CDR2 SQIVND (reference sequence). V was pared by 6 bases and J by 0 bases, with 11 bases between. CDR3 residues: CASSPITATNEKLFF. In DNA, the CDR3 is TGTGCCAGTAGCCCGATAACTGCAACTAATGAAAAACTGTTTTTT.

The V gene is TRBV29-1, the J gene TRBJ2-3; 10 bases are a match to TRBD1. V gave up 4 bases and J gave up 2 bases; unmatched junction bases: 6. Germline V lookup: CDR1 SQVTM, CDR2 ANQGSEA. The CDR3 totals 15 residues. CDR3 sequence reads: CSVVLGQGTTDTQYF. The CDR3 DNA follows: TGCAGCGTTGTTTTGGGACAGGGGACCACAGATACGCAGTATTTT.

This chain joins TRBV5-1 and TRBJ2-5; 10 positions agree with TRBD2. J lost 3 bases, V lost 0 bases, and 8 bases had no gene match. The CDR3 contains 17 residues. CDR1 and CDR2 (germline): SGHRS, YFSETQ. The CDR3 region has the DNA TGCGCCAGCAGCTTGGGGACTGGAACTAGCGGGGAAGAGACCCAGTACTTC. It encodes CASSLGTGTSGEETQYF.

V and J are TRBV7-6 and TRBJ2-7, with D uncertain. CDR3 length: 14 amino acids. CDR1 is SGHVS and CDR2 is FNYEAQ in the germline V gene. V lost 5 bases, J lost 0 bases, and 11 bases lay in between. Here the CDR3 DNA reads TGTGCCAGCAGCCCAACATGGACCTCCTACGAGCAGTACTTC. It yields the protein CASSPTWTSYEQYF. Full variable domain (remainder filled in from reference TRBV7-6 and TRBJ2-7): GAGVSQSPRYKVTKRGQDVALRCDPISGHVSLYWYRQALGQGPEFLTYFNYEAQQDKSGLPNDRFSAERPEGSISTLTIQRTEQRDSAMYRCASSPTWTSYEQYFGPGTRLTVT.